The following is a T cell receptor beta chain sequence with its context. As yet, its antigen is unknown. Regions amplified from RNA transcripts were the TCR beta CDR3 regions. The HTBI set primed first-round TCR CDR3 RT-PCR. TCRdb used MiXCR to reprocess the multiplex PCR reads, holding one entry per CDR3 protein. The table has about 560,000 distinct CDR3 sequences, under 60% seen once; the top ten hold 8% to 8.5%. Germline assignment: CDR1 MNHNY and CDR2 SVGAGI (reference sequence). Trimming stripped 6 bases from V and 3 bases from J, with 8 bases between. This CDR3 spans 13 amino acids. These data are taken from a study of T cells in Graves' hyperthyroidism and ophthalmopathy. The study, taken as a whole, reports: By a 13 V-J model, ophthalmopathy was set apart from stable hyperthyroidism.

This chain joins TRBV6-6 and TRBJ1-4, with no clear D. Input material: peripheral blood or thyroid tissue (not recorded which). The sequence was collected from a young woman with Graves' hyperthyroidism. In DNA form, the CDR3 reads TGTGCCAGCAGCGGGGAGGCTAATGAAAAACTGTTTTTT. Protein sequence: CASSGEANEKLFF.